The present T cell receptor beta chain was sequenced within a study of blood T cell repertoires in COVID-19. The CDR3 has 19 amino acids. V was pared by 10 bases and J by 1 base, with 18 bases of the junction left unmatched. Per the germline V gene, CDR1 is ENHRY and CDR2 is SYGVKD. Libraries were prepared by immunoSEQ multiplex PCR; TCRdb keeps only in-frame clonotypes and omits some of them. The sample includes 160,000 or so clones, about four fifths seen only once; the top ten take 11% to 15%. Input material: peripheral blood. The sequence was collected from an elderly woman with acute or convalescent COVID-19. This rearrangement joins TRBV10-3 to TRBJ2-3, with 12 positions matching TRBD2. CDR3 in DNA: TGTGCCACATCTTCGCTTGGTGCTAGCGGGAGGGGAGGCACAGATACGCAGTATTTT. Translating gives CATSSLGASGRGGTDTQYF.